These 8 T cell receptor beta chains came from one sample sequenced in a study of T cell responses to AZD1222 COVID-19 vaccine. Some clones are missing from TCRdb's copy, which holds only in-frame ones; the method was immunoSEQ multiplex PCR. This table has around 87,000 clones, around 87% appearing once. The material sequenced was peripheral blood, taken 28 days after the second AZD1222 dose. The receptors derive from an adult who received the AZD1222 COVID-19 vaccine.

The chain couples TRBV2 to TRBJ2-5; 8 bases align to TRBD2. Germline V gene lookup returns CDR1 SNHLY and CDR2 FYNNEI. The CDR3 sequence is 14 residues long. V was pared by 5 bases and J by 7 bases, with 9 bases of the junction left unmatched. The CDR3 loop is CASSTGLAERTQYF. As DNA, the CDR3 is TGTGCCAGCAGTACAGGACTAGCTGAACGGACCCAGTACTTC.

The CDR3 coding sequence is TGTGCCAGCAGCACGGGACTAGCGGGAGGGGACAATGAGCAGTTCTTC. This translates into CASSTGLAGGDNEQFF. The J gene is TRBJ2-1, the V gene TRBV7-8, with 16 nucleotides matching TRBD2. V shed 5 bases and J 5 bases; nucleotides not matched to a gene: 3. The CDR3 contains 16 residues. The germline gives CDR1 SGHVS, CDR2 FQNEAQ.

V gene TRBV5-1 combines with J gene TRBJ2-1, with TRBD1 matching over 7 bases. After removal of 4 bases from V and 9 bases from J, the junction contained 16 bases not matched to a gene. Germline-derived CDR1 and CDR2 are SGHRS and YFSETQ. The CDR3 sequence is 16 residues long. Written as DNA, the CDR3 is TGCGCCAGCAGCGCCGATAGACAGGGTGATAGTAGTGAGCAGTTCTTC. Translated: CASSADRQGDSSEQFF. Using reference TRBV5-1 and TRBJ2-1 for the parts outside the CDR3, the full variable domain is KAGVTQTPRYLIKTRGQQVTLSCSPISGHRSVSWYQQTPGQGLQFLFEYFSETQRNKGNFPGRFSGRQFSNSRSEMNVSTLELGDSALYLCASSADRQGDSSEQFFGPGTRLTVL.

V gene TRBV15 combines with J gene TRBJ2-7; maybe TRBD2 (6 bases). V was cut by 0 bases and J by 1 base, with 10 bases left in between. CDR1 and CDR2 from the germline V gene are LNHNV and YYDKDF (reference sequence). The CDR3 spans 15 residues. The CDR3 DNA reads TGTGCCACCAGCAGAGATCAGGAGGGTTCCTACGAGCAGTACTTC. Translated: CATSRDQEGSYEQYF.

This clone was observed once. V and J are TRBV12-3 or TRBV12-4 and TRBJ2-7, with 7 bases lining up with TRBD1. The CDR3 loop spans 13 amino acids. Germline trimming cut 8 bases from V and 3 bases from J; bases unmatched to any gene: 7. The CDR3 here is CASGDRAVYEQYF. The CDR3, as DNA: TGTGCCAGCGGAGACAGGGCGGTCTACGAGCAGTACTTC.

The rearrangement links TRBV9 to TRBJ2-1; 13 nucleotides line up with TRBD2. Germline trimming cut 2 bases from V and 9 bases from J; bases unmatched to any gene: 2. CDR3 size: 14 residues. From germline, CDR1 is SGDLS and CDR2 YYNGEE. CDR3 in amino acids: CASSVGLAGVEQFF. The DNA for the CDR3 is TGTGCCAGCAGCGTCGGACTAGCGGGAGTTGAGCAGTTCTTC.

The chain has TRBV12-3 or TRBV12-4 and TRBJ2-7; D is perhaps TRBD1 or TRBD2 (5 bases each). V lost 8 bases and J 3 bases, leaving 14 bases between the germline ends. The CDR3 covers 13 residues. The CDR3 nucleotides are TGTGCCAGCGGTACCCGGGACCTCTACGAGCAGTACTTC. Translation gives CASGTRDLYEQYF.

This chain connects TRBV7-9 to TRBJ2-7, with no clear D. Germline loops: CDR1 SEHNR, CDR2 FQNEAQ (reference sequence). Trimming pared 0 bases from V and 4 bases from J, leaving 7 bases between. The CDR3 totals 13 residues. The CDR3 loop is CASSLADRYEQYF. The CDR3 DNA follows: TGTGCCAGCAGCTTAGCGGATAGGTACGAGCAGTACTTC. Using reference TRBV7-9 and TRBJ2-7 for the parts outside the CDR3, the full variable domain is DTGVSQNPRHKITKRGQNVTFRCDPISEHNRLYWYRQTLGQGPEFLTYFQNEAQLEKSRLLSDRFSAERPKGSFSTLEIQRTEQGDSAMYLCASSLADRYEQYFGPGTRLTVT.